This T cell receptor beta chain was documented in a study of OX40 agonist ivuxolimab in advanced cancers. Across the whole study: Patients in dose escalation had liver, melanoma, kidney or head and neck cancers. Partial responses were observed in three patients, of whom one had hepatocellular carcinoma and two had cutaneous melanoma.

Study-level findings and limits: More expanded clones were found, on average, in CD8+ than in CD4+ T cells.

This CDR3 spans 15 amino acids. Comment on this clone: The antigen is unknown.

Profiling relied on immunoSEQ multiplex PCR, and the TCRdb table lists in-frame clones only, not all of them. The table lists tens of thousands of clones, around 94% of them singletons. Patients with a history of autoimmune disease or on systemic immunosuppression were excluded. The gene calls are TRBV12-1 and TRBJ2-7; the table calls TRBD2, which could not be checked here. TRBV12-1 is a pseudogene. This specimen consisted of CD4+ or CD8+ T cells sorted from blood, obtained in a trial of the OX40 agonist ivuxolimab. The receptor was isolated from an adult with an advanced solid tumor such as melanoma, head and neck, liver or kidney cancer. The CDR3 coding sequence is TGTGCCAGCAGCTCGACTAGCGGGGGAACCTACGAGCAGTACTTC. It yields the protein CASSSTSGGTYEQYF.